A single sample gave rise to the 16 T cell receptor beta chains below, sequenced in a study of T cells in women clearing cervical HPV infection. Clones were sequenced by immunoSEQ multiplex PCR, and TCRdb holds only the in-frame ones, with some missing. Across 36,000 or so clones, the top ten clones capture about 1.5% of the sample. The sample was blood buffy coat. These receptor sequences come from a woman aged 18-70 years with a cervical HPV16 infection that either progressed to CIN3+ or cleared (not recorded which).

Of note for this clone: The junction shows a germline mismatch at one end, possibly a read error. The read terminates 3 residues before the CDR3 end, so the remaining end is supplied by the germline J gene. V and J are TRBV7-7 and TRBJ2-3, with 8 bases fitting TRBD1. CDR1 is SSHAT, CDR2 FNYEAQ, per germline (reference sequence). This CDR3 has 16 residues. The CDR3 sequence is CASSLASGGSKETQYF. The covered CDR3 bases are TGTGCTAGCAGCTTAGCCTCAGGGGGCTCGAAGGAGACG.

In the case of this clone: The DNA ends 3 residues before the CDR3 does, and the rest of the CDR3 is filled in from the germline J gene. The J gene is TRBJ2-1, the V gene TRBV7-9; the D gene is possibly TRBD1 (5 bases). The CDR3 contains 15 residues. Germline V gene data show CDR1 as SEHNR and CDR2 as FQNEAQ (reference sequence). The V gene lost 3 bases and the J gene lost 4 bases, with 13 bases spanning the gap. The CDR3 sequence: CASSFQGILYNEQFF. The covered CDR3 bases are TGTGCCAGCAGCTTTCAGGGAATCCTTTACAATGAG.

Concerning this clone: Sequencing ends 3 residues short of the CDR3 end; the germline J gene provides the rest. The gene calls are TRBV2 and TRBJ1-6, with TRBD1 matching 7 bases. V trimming: 1 base; J trimming: 7 bases; junction bases outside the gene matches: 7. CDR3 length: 16 amino acids. Germline CDR1 is SNHLY and CDR2 is FYNNEI. The CDR3: CASSEETTGQNSPLHF. The covered CDR3 bases are TGTGCCAGCAGTGAAGAGACGACAGGGCAGAATTCACCC. The variable domain in full, completed from reference TRBV2 and TRBJ1-6, reads EPEVTQTPSHQVTQMGQEVILRCVPISNHLYFYWYRQILGQKVEFLVSFYNNEISEKSEIFDDQFSVERPDGSNFTLKIRSTKLEDSAMYFCASSEETTGQNSPLHFGNGTRLTVT.

As concerns this clone: The read terminates 3 residues ahead of where the CDR3 ends, so the germline J gene completes it. The chain couples TRBV7-6 to TRBJ2-7; 10 bases align to TRBD2. This CDR3 is built from 16 residues. Germline V gene data show CDR1 as SGHVS and CDR2 as FNYEAQ. J lost 0 bases, V lost 5 bases, and 7 bases had no gene match. CDR3 DNA, as far as it was read: TGTGCCAGCAGCCGACGTAGGACTAGCGGCTCCTACGAG. This encodes CASSRRRTSGSYE. The full CDR3 is CASSRRRTSGSYEQYF.

Concerning this clone itself: The read gets to within 3 residues of the CDR3 end, and the germline J gene fills in the rest. The chain employs TRBV4-1 and TRBJ2-3; 9 bases fit TRBD1. The trim removed 1 base at V and 2 bases at J, leaving 1 base unmatched. The CDR3 is made up of 15 amino acids. Germline CDR1 is MGHRA and CDR2 is YSYEKL. The CDR3 DNA, read in part, is TGCGCCAGCAGCCAAGGGGACAGGGCCACAGATACG. Protein: CASSQGDRATDT. The whole CDR3 region reads CASSQGDRATDTQYF.

About this clone itself: The read ends 3 residues before the CDR3 terminus; that terminus is restored from the germline J gene. The chain is built from TRBV20-1 and TRBJ2-1, with 7 bases fitting TRBD2. The CDR3 length is 12 residues. Germline V CDR1 and CDR2: DFQATT, SNEGSKA (reference sequence). V was clipped by 6 bases and J by 7 bases; unmatched bases: 6. The covered CDR3 bases are TGCAGTGCGTGGGCGGGGGTTAATGAG. This codes for CSAWAGVNE. The entire CDR3 protein reads CSAWAGVNEQFF.

Concerning this clone: The observed sequence ends 3 residues before the CDR3 terminus, with the missing tail filled in from the germline J gene. The gene calls are TRBV20-1 and TRBJ2-1; the D call may be TRBD1 or TRBD2 (5 bases each). The germline V gene has CDR1 DFQATT and CDR2 SNEGSKA (reference sequence). The V gene lost 5 bases and the J gene lost 5 bases, with 22 bases spanning the gap. The CDR3 totals 16 residues. Here the CDR3 reads CSADDLPLEGNNEQFF. The CDR3 bases that were read are TGCAGTGCTGACGACCTGCCCCTTGAGGGGAACAATGAG.

Details on this clone: The CDR3 extends 3 residues past the end of the read, so its final part is completed from the germline J gene. The chain has TRBV19 and TRBJ2-5; 12 nucleotides line up with TRBD2. Germline CDR1 LNHDA, CDR2 SQIVND (reference sequence). The V and J ends lost 1 base and 5 bases, in that order; junction bases with no gene match: 8. The CDR3 sequence is 17 residues long. CDR3 loop: CASSIVTSGGTLETQYF. The covered CDR3 bases are TGTGCCAGTAGTATAGTAACTAGCGGGGGGACTCTGGAGACC.

On this clone: Read sequence stops 3 residues before the CDR3 end, and the germline J gene provides the missing end. The chain joins TRBV2 to TRBJ2-1; D unclear. V was trimmed by 1 base and J by 9 bases, leaving 16 bases between them. The CDR3 spans 15 residues. Germline loops: CDR1 SNHLY, CDR2 FYNNEI. CDR3 DNA, as far as it was read: TGTGCCAGCAGTGAAGTAGCTAGAAGGTTCGGTGAG. Its protein product is CASSEVARRFGE. The CDR3 as a whole reads CASSEVARRFGEQFF. Looking up the rest from reference TRBV2 and TRBJ2-1 gives the full variable domain: EPEVTQTPSHQVTQMGQEVILRCVPISNHLYFYWYRQILGQKVEFLVSFYNNEISEKSEIFDDQFSVERPDGSNFTLKIRSTKLEDSAMYFCASSEVARRFGEQFFGPGTRLTVL.

Details on this clone: The read terminates 3 residues before the CDR3 end, so the remaining end is supplied by the germline J gene. The J gene is TRBJ2-3, the V gene TRBV10-2; possibly TRBD1 for D (6 bases). The CDR3 totals 14 residues. Germline CDR1 reads WSHSY; CDR2 reads SAAADI. Deletions cut 5 bases from V and 0 bases from J, with 9 bases between. CDR3: CASSQGKSTDTQYF. The DNA read from the CDR3 is TGCGCCAGCAGTCAGGGGAAGAGCACAGATACG.

Note on this clone: The read finishes 3 residues shy of the CDR3 end, and the germline J gene is used to complete it. The chain carries TRBV9 and TRBJ2-3; a possible D gene is TRBD1 (6 bases). The germline V and J ends were trimmed by 2 bases and 2 bases, with 9 bases remaining between them. Germline CDR1 is SGDLS and CDR2 is YYNGEE. The CDR3 sequence is 14 residues long. The CDR3 spells CASSVDRNTDTQYF. Incomplete CDR3 DNA: TGTGCCAGCAGCGTCGACAGGAACACAGATACG.

About this clone itself: The read ends 3 residues early relative to the CDR3; the germline J gene fills the gap. The genes are TRBV30 and TRBJ2-3; 9 nucleotides line up with TRBD1. The CDR3 is 15 residues long. In germline, CDR1 is GTSNPN, CDR2 SVGIG (reference sequence). CDR3 sequence: CAWSASGTGRETQYF. CDR3 DNA (partial): TGTGCCTGGAGTGCATCCGGGACAGGGCGAGAGACG.

The sequenced CDR3 bases are TGCAGTGCTAGAGCTTGGGGACAAGGCTCCACAGATACG. It translates to CSARAWGQGSTDT. The full CDR3 protein is CSARAWGQGSTDTQYF. V usage is TRBV20-1 and J usage is TRBJ2-3; TRBD1 is a possible D gene (6 bases). The CDR3 end lies 3 residues beyond the end of the read and is filled in from the germline J gene. The length of the CDR3 is 16 residues. Germline V gene sequence: CDR1 DFQATT, CDR2 SNEGSKA (reference sequence). V dropped 1 base and J dropped 2 bases, with 16 bases sitting between them.

Worth noting for this clone: The sequence runs out 3 residues before the end of the CDR3; the remainder is reconstructed from the germline J gene. This rearrangement joins TRBV7-9 to TRBJ1-2; D unclear. This CDR3 comprises 13 residues. The germline V gene encodes CDR1 SEHNR and CDR2 FQNEAQ (reference sequence). The part of the CDR3 DNA that was read is TGTGCCAGCAGCCATCGACACACAGATACC. Encoded protein: CASSHRHTDT. The full CDR3 protein is CASSHRHTDTYTF.

On this clone: The CDR3 goes on 3 residues after the read ends, and that part is filled in from the germline J gene. V is TRBV7-2 and J is TRBJ2-3; maybe TRBD2 (6 bases). Germline values: CDR1 SGHTA, CDR2 FQGNSA. The CDR3 covers 15 residues. Incomplete CDR3 DNA: TGTGCCAGCAGCTCACTGCGCGGGAAACAAGAGACG. This encodes CASSSLRGKQET. From start to end, the CDR3 is CASSSLRGKQETQYF.

The CDR3 bases that were read are TGCAGTGCCCCAACTAGCGTCGGCTACAATGAG. Its protein is CSAPTSVGYNE. The entire CDR3 sequence reads CSAPTSVGYNEQFF. The chain combines TRBV20-1 with TRBJ2-1; 7 bases fit TRBD2. The read halts 3 residues ahead of the CDR3 end, with the missing end drawn from the germline J gene. The ends lost 6 bases at V and 3 bases at J; junction bases unmatched: 8. This CDR3 is built from 14 residues. Germline V gene data show CDR1 as DFQATT and CDR2 as SNEGSKA (reference sequence).